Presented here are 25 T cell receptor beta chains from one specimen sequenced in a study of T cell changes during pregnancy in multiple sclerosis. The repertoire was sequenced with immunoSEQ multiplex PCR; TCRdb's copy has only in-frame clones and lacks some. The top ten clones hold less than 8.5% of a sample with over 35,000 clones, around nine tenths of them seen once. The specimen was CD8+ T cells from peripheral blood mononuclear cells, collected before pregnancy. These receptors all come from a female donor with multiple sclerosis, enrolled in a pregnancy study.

The CDR3 sequence is CASNRAGSSYNEQFF. The CDR3 coding sequence is TGTGCCAGCAACCGGGCGGGGAGCTCCTACAATGAGCAGTTCTTC. The J gene is TRBJ2-1, the V gene TRBV9; D may be TRBD2 (6 bases). V lost 6 bases and J 0 bases, leaving 13 bases between the germline ends. The length of the CDR3 is 15 residues. Germline V gene sequence: CDR1 SGDLS, CDR2 YYNGEE.

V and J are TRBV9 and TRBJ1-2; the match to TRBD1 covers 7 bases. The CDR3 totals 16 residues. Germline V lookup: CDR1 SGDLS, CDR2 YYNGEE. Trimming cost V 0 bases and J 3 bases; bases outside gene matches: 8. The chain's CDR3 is CASSVARDSSHYGYTF. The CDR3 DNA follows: TGTGCCAGCAGCGTAGCTCGGGACAGCTCGCACTATGGCTACACCTTC.

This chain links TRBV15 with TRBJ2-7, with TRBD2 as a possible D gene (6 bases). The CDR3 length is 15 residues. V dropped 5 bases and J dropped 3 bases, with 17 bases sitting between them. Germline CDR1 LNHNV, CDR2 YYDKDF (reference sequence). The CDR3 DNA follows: TGTGCCACCAGCTCCTTCCGGGACTCGTTCTACGAGCAGTACTTC. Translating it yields CATSSFRDSFYEQYF.

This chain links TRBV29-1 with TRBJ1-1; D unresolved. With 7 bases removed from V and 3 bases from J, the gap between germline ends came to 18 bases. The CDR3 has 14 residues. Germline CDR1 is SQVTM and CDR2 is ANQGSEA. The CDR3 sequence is CSARFWEGDTEAFF. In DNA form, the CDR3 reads TGCAGCGCCCGGTTCTGGGAGGGAGACACTGAAGCTTTCTTT.

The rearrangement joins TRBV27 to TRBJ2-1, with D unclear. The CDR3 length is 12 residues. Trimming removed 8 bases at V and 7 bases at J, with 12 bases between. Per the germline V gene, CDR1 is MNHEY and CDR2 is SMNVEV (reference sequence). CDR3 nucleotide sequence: TGTGCCAGCGATTCGGGTTCGAATGAGCAGTTCTTC. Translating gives CASDSGSNEQFF.

As DNA, the CDR3 is TGTGCCAGCAGTTGGGGTAGCGAGGGAGTCTACGAGCAGTACTTC. Protein: CASSWGSEGVYEQYF. V usage is TRBV28 and J usage is TRBJ2-7; D may be TRBD2 (5 bases). Trimming shortened V by 4 bases and J by 3 bases, and 16 bases separated the two germline ends. The CDR3 has 15 residues. CDR1 is MDHEN, CDR2 SYDVKM, per germline.

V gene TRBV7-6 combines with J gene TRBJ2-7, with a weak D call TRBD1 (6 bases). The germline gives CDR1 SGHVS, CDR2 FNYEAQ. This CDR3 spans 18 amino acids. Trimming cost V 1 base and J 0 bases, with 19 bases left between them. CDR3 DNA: TGTGCCAGCAGCTTAGGGGCAGGGGAACGTCCTACCTCCTACGAGCAGTACTTC. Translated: CASSLGAGERPTSYEQYF. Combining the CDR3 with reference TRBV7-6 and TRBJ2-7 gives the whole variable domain GAGVSQSPRYKVTKRGQDVALRCDPISGHVSLYWYRQALGQGPEFLTYFNYEAQQDKSGLPNDRFSAERPEGSISTLTIQRTEQRDSAMYRCASSLGAGERPTSYEQYFGPGTRLTVT.

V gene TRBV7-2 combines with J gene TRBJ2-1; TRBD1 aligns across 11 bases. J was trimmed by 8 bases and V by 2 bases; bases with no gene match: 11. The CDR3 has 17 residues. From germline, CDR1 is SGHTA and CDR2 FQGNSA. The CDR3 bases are TGTGCCAGCAGCTTACGCCCAAGGACAGGGGGCGCGGATGAGCAGTTCTTC. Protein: CASSLRPRTGGADEQFF.

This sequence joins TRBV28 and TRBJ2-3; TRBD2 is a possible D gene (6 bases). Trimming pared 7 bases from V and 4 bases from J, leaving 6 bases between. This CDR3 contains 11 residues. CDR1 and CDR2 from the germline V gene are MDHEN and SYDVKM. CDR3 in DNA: TGTGCCAGCACGGGGGCAGATACGCAGTATTTT. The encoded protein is CASTGADTQYF.

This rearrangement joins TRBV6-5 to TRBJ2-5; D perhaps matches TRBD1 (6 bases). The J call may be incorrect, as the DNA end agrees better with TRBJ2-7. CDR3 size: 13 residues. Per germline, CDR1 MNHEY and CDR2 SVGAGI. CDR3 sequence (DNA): TGTGCCAGCATCAAACAGGGATCTTACGAGCAGTACTTC. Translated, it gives CASIKQGSYEQYF.

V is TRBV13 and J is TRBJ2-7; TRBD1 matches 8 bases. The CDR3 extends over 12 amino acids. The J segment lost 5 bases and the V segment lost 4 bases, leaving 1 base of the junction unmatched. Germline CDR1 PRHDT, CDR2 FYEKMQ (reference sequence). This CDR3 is CASSWTGNEQYF. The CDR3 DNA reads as TGTGCCAGCAGCTGGACAGGGAACGAGCAGTACTTC.

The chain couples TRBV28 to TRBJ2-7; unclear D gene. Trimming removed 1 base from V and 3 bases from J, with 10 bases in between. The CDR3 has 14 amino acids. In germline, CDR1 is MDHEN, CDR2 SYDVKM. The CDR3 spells CASSLYPGDYEQYF. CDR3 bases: TGTGCCAGCAGTTTATATCCAGGCGACTACGAGCAGTACTTC.

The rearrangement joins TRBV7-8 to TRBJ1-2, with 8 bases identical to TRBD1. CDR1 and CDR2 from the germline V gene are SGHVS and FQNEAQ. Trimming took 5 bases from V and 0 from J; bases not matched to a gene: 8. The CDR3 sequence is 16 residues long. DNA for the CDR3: TGTGCCAGCAGCCAGCTAGACAGGGGCCCTAACTATGGCTACACCTTC. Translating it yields CASSQLDRGPNYGYTF.

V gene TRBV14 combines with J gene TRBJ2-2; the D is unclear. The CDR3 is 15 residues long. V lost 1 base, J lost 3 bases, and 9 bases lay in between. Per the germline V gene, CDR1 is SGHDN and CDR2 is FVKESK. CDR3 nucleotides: TGTGCCAGCAGCCAAGTCAACAGCTACACCGGGGAGCTGTTTTTT. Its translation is CASSQVNSYTGELFF.

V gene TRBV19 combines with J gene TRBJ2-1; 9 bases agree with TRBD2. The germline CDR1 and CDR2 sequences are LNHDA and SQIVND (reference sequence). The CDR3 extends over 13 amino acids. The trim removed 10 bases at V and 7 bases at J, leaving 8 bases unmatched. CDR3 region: CATREGRINEQFF. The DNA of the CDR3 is TGTGCCACGCGGGAGGGCCGGATTAATGAGCAGTTCTTC. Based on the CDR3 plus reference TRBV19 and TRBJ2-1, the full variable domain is DGGITQSPKYLFRKEGQNVTLSCEQNLNHDAMYWYRQDPGQGLRLIYYSQIVNDFQKGDIAEGYSVSREKKESFPLTVTSAQKNPTAFYLCATREGRINEQFFGPGTRLTVL.

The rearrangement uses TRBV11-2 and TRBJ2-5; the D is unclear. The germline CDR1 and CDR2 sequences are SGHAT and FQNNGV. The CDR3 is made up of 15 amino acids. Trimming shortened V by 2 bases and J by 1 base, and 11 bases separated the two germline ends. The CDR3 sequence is CASSLSATVQETQYF. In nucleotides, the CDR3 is TGTGCCAGCAGCTTATCAGCGACCGTCCAAGAGACCCAGTACTTC. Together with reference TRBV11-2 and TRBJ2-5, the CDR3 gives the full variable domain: EAGVAQSPRYKIIEKRQSVAFWCNPISGHATLYWYQQILGQGPKLLIQFQNNGVVDDSQLPKDRFSAERLKGVDSTLKIQPAKLEDSAVYLCASSLSATVQETQYFGPGTRLLVL.

The DNA for the CDR3 is TGTGCCAGTAGTATCCGTCAGGGCTATGGCTACACCTTC. Protein product: CASSIRQGYGYTF. V usage is TRBV19 and J usage is TRBJ1-2; D may be TRBD1 (5 bases). Trimming pared 3 bases from V and 4 bases from J, leaving 9 bases between. This CDR3 comprises 13 residues. Looked up from germline, CDR1 is LNHDA and CDR2 is SQIVND (reference sequence).

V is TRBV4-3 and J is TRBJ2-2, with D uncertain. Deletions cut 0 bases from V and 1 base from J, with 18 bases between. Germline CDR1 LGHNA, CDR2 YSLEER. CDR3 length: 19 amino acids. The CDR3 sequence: CASSQDRPESRLNTGELFF. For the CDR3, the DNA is TGCGCCAGCAGCCAAGATCGCCCCGAGAGCCGACTGAACACCGGGGAGCTGTTTTTT.

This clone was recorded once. CDR3 in DNA: TGTGCCAGCAGTGAGATTCTTGATGAGCAGTTCTTC. Protein: CASSEILDEQFF. The chain is built from TRBV28 and TRBJ2-1; D is unresolved. The V end lost 5 bases, the J end lost 8 bases, and 10 bases lay between the germline ends. CDR1 and CDR2 (germline): MDHEN, SYDVKM. The CDR3 consists of 12 residues.

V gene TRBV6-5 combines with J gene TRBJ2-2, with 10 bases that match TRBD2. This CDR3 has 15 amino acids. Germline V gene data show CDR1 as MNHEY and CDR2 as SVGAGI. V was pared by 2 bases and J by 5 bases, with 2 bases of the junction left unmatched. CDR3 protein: CASSYRTSGTGELFF. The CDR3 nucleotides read TGTGCCAGCAGTTACCGGACTAGCGGAACCGGGGAGCTGTTTTTT.

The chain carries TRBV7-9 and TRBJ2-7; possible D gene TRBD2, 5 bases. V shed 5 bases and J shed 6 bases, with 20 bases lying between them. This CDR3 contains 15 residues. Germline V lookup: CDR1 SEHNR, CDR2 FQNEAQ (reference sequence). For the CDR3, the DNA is TGTGCCAGCAGCAGAACGGACTCCCGCACGGGCGAGCAGTACTTC. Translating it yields CASSRTDSRTGEQYF.

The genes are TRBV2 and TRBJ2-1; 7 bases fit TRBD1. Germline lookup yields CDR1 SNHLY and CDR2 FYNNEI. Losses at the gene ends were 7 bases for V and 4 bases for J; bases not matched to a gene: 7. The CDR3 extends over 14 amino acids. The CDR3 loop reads CASTRDSIYNEQFF. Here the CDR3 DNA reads TGTGCCAGCACGAGGGACAGTATTTACAATGAGCAGTTCTTC.

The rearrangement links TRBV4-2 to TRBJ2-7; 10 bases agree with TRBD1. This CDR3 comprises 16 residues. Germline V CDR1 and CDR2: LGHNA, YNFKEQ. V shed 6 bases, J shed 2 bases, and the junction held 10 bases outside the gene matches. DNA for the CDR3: TGTGCCAGCAGACCCAATATCGGACAGGGGGCCTACGAGCAGTACTTC. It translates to CASRPNIGQGAYEQYF.

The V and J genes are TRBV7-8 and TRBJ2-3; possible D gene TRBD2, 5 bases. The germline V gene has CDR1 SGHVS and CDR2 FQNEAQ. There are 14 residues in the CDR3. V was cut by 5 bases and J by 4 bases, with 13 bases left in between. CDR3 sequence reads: CASSLSSGSDTQYF. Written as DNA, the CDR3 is TGTGCCAGCAGCCTAAGCAGCGGTTCAGATACGCAGTATTTT.

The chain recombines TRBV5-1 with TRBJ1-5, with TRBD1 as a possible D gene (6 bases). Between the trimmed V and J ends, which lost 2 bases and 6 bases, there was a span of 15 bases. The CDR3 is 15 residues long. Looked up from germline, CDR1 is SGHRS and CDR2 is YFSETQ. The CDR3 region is CASSLLGGSGQPQHF. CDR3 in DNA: TGCGCCAGCAGCTTATTAGGGGGAAGCGGTCAGCCCCAGCATTTT.